The subject of this entry is one T cell receptor (beta chain). This clonotype was counted only a few times. The antigen it recognizes is unknown. There are no base qualities to consult, and no much larger clone falls within one base. V has 5 bases trimmed and J has 1 base trimmed; junction bases matching no gene number 10. Measured from the cysteine to the phenylalanine, the CDR3 is 16 residues long. Left in the record is the CDR3 DNA by itself, 48 bases read in frame from the first base. The sample comes from a study of T-cell memory formation after mild COVID-19 (dated by TCRdb to about 2021). Regarding the research as a whole: Most TCR sequence clusters were specific to one of the two donors. Longitudinal TCRalpha and TCRbeta repertoire sequencing tracked T-cell clones expanding and contracting after mild COVID-19 in a couple of donors. Two young, previously healthy adult volunteers, one female and one male, were included in the cohort.

Broader findings and caveats from the paper: The detection of some responding clones in pre-infection memory suggests that pre-existing cross-reactive memory T cells joined the SARS-CoV-2 response. The second-wave clones that peaked on day 37 were not confirmed to be SARS-CoV-2 specific. Contracting CD4+ clones turned up mainly in the CM and EM memory subsets, whereas EMRA was where CD8+ clones were enriched. Only two mild cases were covered by the study, and larger cohorts that include severe cases with pre-infection samples were considered necessary. Clones contracting from day 15 to 85 had balanced CD4/CD8 phenotypes, while a second wave expanding from day 15 to 37 was biased towards CD4+.

The listed sequencing device is Illumina NovaSeq 6000. TCRalpha and TCRbeta cDNA libraries were built by 5'RACE with constant-segment primers, adding sample barcodes and unique molecular identifiers. RNA was extracted from every sample with Trizol reagent. Amplification of the libraries took two PCR steps, and the second step added a second sample barcode plus Illumina TruSeq adapters. The libraries were sequenced on an Illumina NovaSeq using 2 x 150 bp paired-end reads. The authors processed their data as follows. With migec v1.2.7, reads were demultiplexed and then collapsed into UMI-guided consensus sequences. Using mixcr v2.1.11, UMI consensuses were aligned to TRA and TRB V and J templates and then assembled into clonotypes. Expanded or contracted clonotypes were those called significant by both edgeR and NoisET, with noise models trained on biological replicates. For edgeR calls, the cutoffs were a false discovery rate-adjusted p below 0.01 and a log2 fold-change threshold of 1. As an exploratory analysis of dynamics, PCA with hierarchical clustering was applied to max-normalized trajectories of the 1000 most abundant clonotypes. Separately sequenced CD4+ and CD8+ repertoires were used to assign a CD4 or CD8 phenotype to each responding clone. The public reads were quality trimmed at Q25 with fastp and then assembled into clones with MiXCR by TCRdb, keeping productive beta chains. For every CDR3 protein sequence, its rows merge into one entry that carries the most common genes and DNA. The authors' filters were not applied to this entry. The sample table lists some 150,000 distinct CDR3 sequences, 20% to 25% of them with a count of one. Around a quarter of the sample is held by the ten biggest clonotypes.

PBMCs were isolated by Ficoll-Paque density gradient centrifugation. The receptor chain draws on TRBV12-3 or TRBV12-4 and TRBJ1-1, with 7 bases aligning to TRBD1. The receptor comes from an adult woman who had mild COVID-19 (a few samples of this study predate the infection). The sample titles of this study are shuffled in the database, so cell type and time point are left out; the donor was told from shared clones. Sequencing was performed on PBMCs or a T cell subset sorted from them (not recorded which). For the CDR3, the sequence is CASSPTGTERNTEAFF. The nucleotide sequence reads as follows: TGTGCCAGCAGTCCCACCGGGACAGAGAGGAACACTGAAGCTTTCTTT.